This T cell receptor (beta chain) was identified during a study of T cell repertoires in cytomegalovirus infection. Study at large: In public TCR beta signatures, there were indications of both CMV infection and matching HLA type.

The germline V gene encodes CDR1 LGHNA and CDR2 YSLEER. The CDR3 is 13 residues long. TCRdb reprocessed the reads via MiXCR and lists one record per CDR3 protein. The repertoire consists of about 47,000 distinct CDR3 sequences, with roughly a fifth occurring once and the leading ten covering 50% to 65%. Points from the study as a whole: Summed public TCR beta family frequency identified CMV carriers bearing the relevant HLA. HLA-C-restricted CMV clonotypes gave the most frequent clonotype in two of eight donors.

Comments on this clonotype: The antigen is undetermined. A junction end diverges from the germline sequence, so it may reflect a read error.

The source of this sequence is a human donor in good health (CMV status not recorded). Some clones in this sample may be carry-over from other donors' samples. V and J are TRBV4-3 and TRBJ1-1; unclear D gene. Sequencing was performed on CD8+ T cells from cultured PBMCs, taken from culture after CMV antigen stimulation. The CDR3 sequence is CARSPQRNTEHFF. The CDR3, as DNA: TGCGCCCGCAGCCCACAGAGGAACACTGAACATTTCTTT.